These 8 T cell receptor beta chains were sequenced from one sample in a study of blood T cell repertoires in COVID-19. Data came from immunoSEQ multiplex PCR; TCRdb stores just in-frame clones and leaves some out. The sample yields a few hundred thousand clones, 75% to 90% seen once. Sequencing was done on a sample of peripheral blood. These TCRs come from a woman in her thirties or forties who had recovered from COVID-19.

The chain carries TRBV6-5 and TRBJ1-1; D not certain. This CDR3 has 13 residues. The germline V gene encodes CDR1 MNHEY and CDR2 SVGAGI. V shed 5 bases and J shed 5 bases, with 12 bases lying between them. The CDR3 region is CASSRTLRTEAFF. In DNA form, the CDR3 reads TGTGCCAGCAGTCGGACTCTCCGGACTGAAGCTTTCTTT.

The genes are TRBV7-9 and TRBJ2-7; 9 bases map to TRBD1. The J segment lost 2 bases and the V segment lost 3 bases, leaving 5 bases of the junction unmatched. The CDR3 is 15 residues long. Germline V gene data show CDR1 as SEHNR and CDR2 as FQNEAQ (reference sequence). CDR3 sequence: CASSFGGTGPYEQYF. The DNA of the CDR3 is TGTGCCAGCAGCTTTGGCGGGACAGGGCCCTACGAGCAGTACTTC.

The V gene is TRBV27, the J gene TRBJ2-5; 8 bases are a match to TRBD2. CDR1 and CDR2 from the germline V gene are MNHEY and SMNVEV (reference sequence). J was trimmed by 4 bases and V by 5 bases; bases with no gene match: 9. The CDR3 has 15 amino acids. The DNA for the CDR3 is TGTGCCAGCAGTCCCTTAGCGGGACCGGGAGAGACCCAGTACTTC. Translating it yields CASSPLAGPGETQYF.

Here the CDR3 reads CASRQGASYEQYF. For the CDR3, the DNA is TGTGCCAGCAGACAGGGGGCGTCCTACGAGCAGTACTTC. The chain has TRBV6-5 and TRBJ2-7; 9 positions match TRBD1. The J segment lost 1 base and the V segment lost 6 bases, leaving 1 base of the junction unmatched. The CDR3 has 13 residues. Per the germline V gene, CDR1 is MNHEY and CDR2 is SVGAGI.

There are a few counts of this clone. The chain is built from TRBV7-3 and TRBJ2-2, with D possibly TRBD1 on 6 matching bases. Trimming left V 4 bases short and J 5 bases short, with 14 bases between. Germline values: CDR1 SGHTA, CDR2 FQGTGA. The CDR3 is made up of 15 amino acids. This CDR3 is CASSSGTRPTGELFF. The DNA for the CDR3 is TGTGCCAGCAGCTCCGGGACACGACCTACCGGGGAGCTGTTTTTT.

This clone appeared a single time. This chain links TRBV11-3 with TRBJ1-2; 8 bases align to TRBD1. J lost 3 bases, V lost 8 bases, and 11 bases had no gene match. Germline lookup yields CDR1 SGHNT and CDR2 YENEEA. The CDR3 extends over 15 amino acids. CDR3 residues: CASGQRTTGDYGYTF. The CDR3 DNA follows: TGTGCCAGCGGCCAACGAACGACAGGGGACTATGGCTACACCTTC. Supplemented by reference TRBV11-3 and TRBJ1-2, the full variable domain reads EAGVVQSPRYKIIEKKQPVAFWCNPISGHNTLYWYLQNLGQGPELLIRYENEEAVDDSQLPKDRFSAERLKGVDSTLKIQPAELGDSAVYLCASGQRTTGDYGYTFGSGTRLTVV.

This chain uses TRBV7-9 with TRBJ2-5; TRBD2 matches at 11 bases. The CDR3 is 19 amino acids. The germline V gene has CDR1 SEHNR and CDR2 FQNEAQ (reference sequence). Trimming at V came to 1 base and at J to 5 bases, leaving 15 bases not matched to a gene. The CDR3 bases are TGTGCCAGCAGCTTAGACCGGGGACTAGCGGAAGCTATGGTGGAGACCCAGTACTTC. The encoded protein is CASSLDRGLAEAMVETQYF.

The rearrangement links TRBV29-1 to TRBJ2-3, with D possibly matching TRBD2 (6 bases). Trimming removed 4 bases from V and 7 bases from J, with 15 bases in between. The germline CDR1 and CDR2 sequences are SQVTM and ANQGSEA. CDR3 size: 13 residues. The DNA for the CDR3 is TGCAGCGTTGCGGGAGACCCCGGAAATACGCAGTATTTT. Encoded protein: CSVAGDPGNTQYF.